This T cell receptor (beta chain) was retrieved from a study of cytomegalovirus exposure and HLA in healthy donors. General study findings and limits: By a later analysis, the bulk of CMV-associated TCR beta chains appeared HLA-restricted. In an earlier analysis, about 87% or about 30%: the productive usage of most TCR beta V segments. In most subjects, TCR beta sequences reportedly gave accurate predictions of HLA-A and HLA-B alleles. In a later analysis, TCR beta V- and J-gene trimming showed a link to a missense DCLRE1C variant.

Worth noting for this clone: Its target is not known.

A multiplex PCR was run with 60 Vbeta primers and 13 Jbeta primers. The method was immunoSEQ multiplex PCR; TCRdb's version includes in-frame clones alone and lacks a portion of them. This sample yields 100,000 to 150,000 clones, of which about 74% are seen a single time; roughly 7% belongs to the top ten. The sequencing input was PBMCs. The TCR was taken from a male donor in good health and CMV-seronegative.

The CDR3: CASSPSTSGVSEQFF. The CDR3 DNA sequence: TGTGCCAGCAGCCCCTCGACTAGCGGAGTATCGGAGCAGTTCTTC. The chain uses TRBV7-8 and TRBJ2-1; 9 positions match TRBD2. The CDR3 runs 15 residues. Germline V gene sequence: CDR1 SGHVS, CDR2 FQNEAQ. V was pared by 5 bases and J by 10 bases, with 12 bases of the junction left unmatched.